The clone carrying this T cell receptor (beta chain) was picked up many times. Its matching antigen is unknown. The data were obtained in a study of molecular identifiers for immune sequencing clone quantification. About the study: Split five ways in replicates, RNA from approximately 20,000 or 100,000 naive CD8 cells had four portions sequenced.

The study's findings and limits: Clones with over 20 RNA copies captured over 98% of effector molecules but under 1% of naive ones.

The use of previously described methods and listed TCR primers produced the bulk TCR libraries. TCRdb analysed the PCR reads with MiXCR anew, one entry per CDR3 protein. The data hold about half a million distinct CDR3 sequences, with about 25% observed a single time. Naive CD8 T cells underwent sorting with the CD8+CD4-CCR7+CD45RA+ definition. Source material: naive CD8+ T cells from blood, with Jurkat cell RNA spiked in. Subset: FACS-sorted CD8+CD4-CCR7+CD45RA+ naive T cells. This TCR came from a human donor in good health. Some libraries in this study had Jurkat cell RNA spiked in.

The DNA of the CDR3 is TGTGCCAGCAGTGAAACAACCTACCCCTATTTT. Encoded protein: CASSETTYPYF. The rearrangement joins TRBV6-1 to TRBJ2-3; unclear D gene. Germline V gene data show CDR1 as MNHNS and CDR2 as SASEGT. The CDR3 is 11 residues long. Trimming removed 2 bases at V and 15 bases at J, with 12 bases between.